This entry is about one TCR beta chain. Germline loops: CDR1 SEHNR, CDR2 FQNEAQ (reference sequence). J lost 2 bases, V lost 5 bases, and 6 bases had no gene match. The CDR3 contains 15 residues. Profiled with immunoSEQ multiplex PCR; TCRdb holds only in-frame clones, not every one. The sample carries 280,000 or so clones, more than 70% recorded once. The data were obtained in a study of blood T cell repertoires in COVID-19. For the study at large: Spain, Italy and the United States supplied samples that represented acute and convalescent COVID-19. T cells, B-cell-depleted T cells, or PBMCs provided the cDNA or gDNA that served as material.

Sequenced material: peripheral blood. The chain links TRBV7-9 to TRBJ2-5; 9 bases align to TRBD1. The sequence came from a woman aged 25 to 45 who had recovered from COVID-19. The CDR3 loop is CASSLGQGRQETQYF. The CDR3 DNA is TGTGCCAGCAGCCTGGGACAGGGAAGGCAAGAGACCCAGTACTTC. The full variable domain, with the rest looked up from reference TRBV7-9 and TRBJ2-5, is DTGVSQNPRHKITKRGQNVTFRCDPISEHNRLYWYRQTLGQGPEFLTYFQNEAQLEKSRLLSDRFSAERPKGSFSTLEIQRTEQGDSAMYLCASSLGQGRQETQYFGPGTRLLVL.